This TCR beta chain comes out of a study of OX40 agonist ivuxolimab in advanced cancers. About the research overall: The study treated patients with ivuxolimab, an agonistic anti-OX40 (CD134) antibody. A mean age of 60 years, range about 23 to 90, was recorded, and roughly 83% were male. Findings of the study overall: The average count of expanded clones was higher among CD8+ T cells than among CD4+.

Details on this clone: Its antigen is as yet unknown.

Data came from immunoSEQ multiplex PCR; TCRdb stores just in-frame clones and leaves some out. Of roughly 60,000 clones in the sample, 86% were seen once. This CDR3 is built from 14 residues. In germline, CDR1 is SGHKS, CDR2 YYEKEE (reference sequence). V was trimmed by 1 base and J by 0 bases, leaving 5 bases between them. The sample in question was CD4+ or CD8+ T cells sorted from blood, obtained in a trial of the OX40 agonist ivuxolimab. The receptor comes from an adult with an advanced solid tumor such as melanoma, head and neck, liver or kidney cancer. This rearrangement joins TRBV5-5 to TRBJ1-3; D not certain. The CDR3 DNA is TGTGCCAGCAGCTTGACCTACTCTGGAAACACCATATATTTT. Encoded protein: CASSLTYSGNTIYF.